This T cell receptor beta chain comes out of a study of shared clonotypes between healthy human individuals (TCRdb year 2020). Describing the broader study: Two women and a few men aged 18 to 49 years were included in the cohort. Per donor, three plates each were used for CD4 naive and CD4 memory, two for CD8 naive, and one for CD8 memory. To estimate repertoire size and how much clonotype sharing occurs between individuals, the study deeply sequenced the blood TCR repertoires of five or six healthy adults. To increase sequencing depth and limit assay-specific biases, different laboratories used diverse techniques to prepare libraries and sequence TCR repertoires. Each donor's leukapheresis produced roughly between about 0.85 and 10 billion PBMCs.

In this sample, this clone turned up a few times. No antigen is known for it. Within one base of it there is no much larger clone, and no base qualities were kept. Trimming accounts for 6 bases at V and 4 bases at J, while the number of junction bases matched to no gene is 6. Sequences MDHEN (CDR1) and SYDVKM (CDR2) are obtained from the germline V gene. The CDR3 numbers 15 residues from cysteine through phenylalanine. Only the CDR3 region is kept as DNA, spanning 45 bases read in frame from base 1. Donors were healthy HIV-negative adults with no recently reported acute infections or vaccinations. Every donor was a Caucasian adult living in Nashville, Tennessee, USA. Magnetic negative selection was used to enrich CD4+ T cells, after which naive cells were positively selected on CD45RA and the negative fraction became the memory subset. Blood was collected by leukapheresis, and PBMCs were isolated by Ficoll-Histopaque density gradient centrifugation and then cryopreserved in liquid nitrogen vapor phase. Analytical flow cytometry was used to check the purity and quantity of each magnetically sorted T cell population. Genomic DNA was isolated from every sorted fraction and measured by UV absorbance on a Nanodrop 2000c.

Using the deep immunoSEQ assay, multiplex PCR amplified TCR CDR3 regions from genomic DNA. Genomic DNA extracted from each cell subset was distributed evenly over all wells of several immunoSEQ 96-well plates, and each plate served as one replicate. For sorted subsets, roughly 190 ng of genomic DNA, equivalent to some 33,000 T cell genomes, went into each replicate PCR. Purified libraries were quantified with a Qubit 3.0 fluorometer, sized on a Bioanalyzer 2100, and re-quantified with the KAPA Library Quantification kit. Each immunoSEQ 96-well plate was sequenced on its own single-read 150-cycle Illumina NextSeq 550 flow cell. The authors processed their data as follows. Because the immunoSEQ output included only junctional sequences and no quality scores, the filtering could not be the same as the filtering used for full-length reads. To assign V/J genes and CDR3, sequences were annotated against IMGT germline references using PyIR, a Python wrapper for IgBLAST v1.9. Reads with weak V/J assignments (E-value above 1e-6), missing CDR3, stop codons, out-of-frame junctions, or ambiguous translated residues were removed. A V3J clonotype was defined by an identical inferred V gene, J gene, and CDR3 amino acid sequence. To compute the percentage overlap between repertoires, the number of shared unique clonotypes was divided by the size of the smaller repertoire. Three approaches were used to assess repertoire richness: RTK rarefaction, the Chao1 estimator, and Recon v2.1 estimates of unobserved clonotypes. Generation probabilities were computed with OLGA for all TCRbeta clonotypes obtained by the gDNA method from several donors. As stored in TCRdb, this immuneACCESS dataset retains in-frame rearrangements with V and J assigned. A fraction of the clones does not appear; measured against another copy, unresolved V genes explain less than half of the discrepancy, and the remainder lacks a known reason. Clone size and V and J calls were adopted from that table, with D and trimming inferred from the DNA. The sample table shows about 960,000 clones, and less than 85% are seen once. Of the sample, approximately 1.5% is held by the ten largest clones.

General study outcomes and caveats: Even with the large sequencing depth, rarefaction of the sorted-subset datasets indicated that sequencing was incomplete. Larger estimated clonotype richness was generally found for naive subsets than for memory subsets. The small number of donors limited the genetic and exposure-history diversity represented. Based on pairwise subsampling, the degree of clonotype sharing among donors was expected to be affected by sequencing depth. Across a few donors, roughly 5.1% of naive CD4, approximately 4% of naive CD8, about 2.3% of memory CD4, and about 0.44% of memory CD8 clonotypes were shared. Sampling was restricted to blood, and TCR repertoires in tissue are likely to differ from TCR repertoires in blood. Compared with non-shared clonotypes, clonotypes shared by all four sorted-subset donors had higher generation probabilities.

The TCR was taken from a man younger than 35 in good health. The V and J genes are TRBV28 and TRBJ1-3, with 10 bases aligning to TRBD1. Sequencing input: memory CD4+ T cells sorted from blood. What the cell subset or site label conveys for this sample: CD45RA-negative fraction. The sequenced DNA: TGTGCCAGCAGACCGAGGGACAGGGGCGGAAACACCATATATTTT. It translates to CASRPRDRGGNTIYF.